This TCR beta chain was documented in a study of shared clonotypes between healthy human individuals. Study conclusions and caveats: A small donor pool kept down the genetic and exposure-history diversity that was represented.

The repertoire was sequenced with immunoSEQ multiplex PCR; TCRdb's copy has only in-frame clones and lacks some. The sample has 470,000 or so clones, roughly 80% seen once. Concerning this clone itself: Its antigen is not known.

From germline, CDR1 is MNHNS and CDR2 SASEGT. Trimming stripped 8 bases from V and 10 bases from J, with 14 bases between. The length of the CDR3 is 11 residues. The sample comprised PBMCs. This clonotype was obtained from a woman aged 40 to 49 in good health. Some clones in this sample may be carry-over from other donors' samples. The chain employs TRBV6-1 and TRBJ1-1; a weak D match, TRBD1 (5 bases). Here the CDR3 DNA reads TGTGCCAGCCCCGGGCCCACAGGAGCTTTCTTT. Translation: CASPGPTGAFF.